These T cell receptor beta chains were read from a single sample in a study of cytomegalovirus exposure and HLA in healthy donors. TCRdb's table, derived via immunoSEQ multiplex PCR, lists solely in-frame clones and lacks some. The sample consists of tens of thousands of clones, roughly 73% of them appearing once. The specimen was PBMCs. The source of these receptors is a male donor in good health and CMV-seropositive. The CDR3 runs from the conserved cysteine through the conserved F or W. Fields, in order: clone size, D gene, J gene, V gene, CDR3 DNA, CDR3 protein. The D gene is left open where the match is weak. Clone size is given for some rows only: seen once, a few or many times, or a class if the clone is expanded.

>.|TRBD1|TRBJ2-1|TRBV27
TGTGCCAGCAGTGGGACAGGCTATTACAATGAGCAGTTCTTC
CASSGTGYYNEQFF
>.|.|TRBJ2-7|TRBV2
TGTGCCAGCAGTGACCCACTCTCCTACGAGCAGTACTTC
CASSDPLSYEQYF
>few|.|TRBJ2-7|TRBV10-2
TGCGCCACCTCGCCGGGAGACGGCAACGAGCAGTACTTC
CATSPGDGNEQYF
>.|TRBD2|TRBJ2-3|TRBV10-3
TGTGCCATCAGTGGGACTAGCGGGAGCCCAGATACGCAGTATTTT
CAISGTSGSPDTQYF
>.|TRBD1|TRBJ1-1|TRBV7-9
TGTGCCAGCACCCTTACGACAGGGTCAGACACTGAAGCTTTCTTT
CASTLTTGSDTEAFF
>.|.|TRBJ2-7|TRBV10-3
TGTGCCATCAGTGATGAAGAGGACGAGCAGTACTTC
CAISDEEDEQYF
>.|TRBD2|TRBJ2-2|TRBV9
TGTGCCAGCAGCGTACCTCGTGGGTCGGGACTAACCTTCACCGGGGAGCTGTTTTTT
CASSVPRGSGLTFTGELFF
>few|TRBD1|TRBJ2-5|TRBV6-5
TGTGCCAGCAGTACAAGAAGCAGGGGGCAGGAGACCCAGTACTTC
CASSTRSRGQETQYF
>.|TRBD1|TRBJ1-2|TRBV2
TGTGCCAGCAGCCCTTCGAGACAGGGGGTGATTGGCTACACCTTC
CASSPSRQGVIGYTF
>.|.|TRBJ1-5|TRBV6-1
TGTGCCAGCAGTGAAGCCGGAGGCTCCAATCAGCCCCAGCATTTT
CASSEAGGSNQPQHF
>.|.|TRBJ2-2|TRBV5-6
TGTGCCAGCAGCGCTGATCAGGGGACCGGGGAGCTGTTTTTT
CASSADQGTGELFF